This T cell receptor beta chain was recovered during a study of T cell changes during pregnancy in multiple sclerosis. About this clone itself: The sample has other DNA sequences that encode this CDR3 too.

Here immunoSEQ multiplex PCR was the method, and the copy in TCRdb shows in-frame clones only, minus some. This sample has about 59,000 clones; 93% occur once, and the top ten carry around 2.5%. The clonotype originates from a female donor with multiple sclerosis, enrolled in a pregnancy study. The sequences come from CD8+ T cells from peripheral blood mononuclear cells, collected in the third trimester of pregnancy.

In DNA form, the CDR3 reads TGCGCCAGCAGCTTGGGACTAGCGGCCACCTACAATGAGCAGTTCTTC. Residues: CASSLGLAATYNEQFF. The rearrangement uses TRBV5-1 and TRBJ2-1, with 9 positions matching TRBD2. This CDR3 has 16 residues. Germline loops: CDR1 SGHRS, CDR2 YFSETQ. With 0 bases clipped from V and 2 bases from J, the junction kept 3 bases outside the gene matches.